This TCR beta chain was identified in a study of blood T cell repertoires in COVID-19. Whole-study context: Specimens from acute and convalescent COVID-19 originated in the United States, Italy and Spain. The cDNA or gDNA used as material had been derived from T cells, B-cell-depleted T cells, or PBMCs.

Germline loops: CDR1 SGHRS, CDR2 YFSETQ. V lost 0 bases, J lost 0 bases, and 8 bases lay in between. This CDR3 has 15 residues. This clone was recorded once. As handled by the study authors: Reference gene primer amplification gave estimated nucleated cell counts. Repertoires were generated with immunoSEQ multiplex PCR, while TCRdb's copy carries only in-frame clones and drops some. V and J calls and clone size are given by that table; D and trimming were obtained from the DNA. The sample records about 210,000 clones, around 83% being singletons. The sequenced material came from peripheral blood. The chain is built from TRBV5-1 and TRBJ2-3; no definite D call. The TCR was taken from a woman between 50 and 59 years old with acute or convalescent COVID-19. The CDR3 DNA reads as TGCGCCAGCAGCTTGGGCCCCACTAGCACAGATACGCAGTATTTT. Its translation: CASSLGPTSTDTQYF. Based on the CDR3 plus reference TRBV5-1 and TRBJ2-3, the full variable domain is KAGVTQTPRYLIKTRGQQVTLSCSPISGHRSVSWYQQTPGQGLQFLFEYFSETQRNKGNFPGRFSGRQFSNSRSEMNVSTLELGDSALYLCASSLGPTSTDTQYFGPGTRLTVL.